This T cell receptor beta chain originates from a study of blood T cell repertoires in COVID-19. Under the authors' procedure: From reference gene primer amplification, estimates of nucleated cell counts were derived. Clones were sequenced by immunoSEQ multiplex PCR, and TCRdb holds only the in-frame ones, with some missing. V and J calls and clone size are those listed in that table; D and trimming were worked out from the DNA. The sample has approximately 440,000 clones, 90% seen once. Sequenced sample: PBMCs or T cells enriched from blood (not recorded which). The clonotype originates from a man between 18 and 29 years old who had recovered from COVID-19.

In DNA, the CDR3 is TGTGCCAGCAGTGACGACAGGGTTGGCTACACCTTC. As protein: CASSDDRVGYTF. The chain links TRBV6-1 to TRBJ1-2; 7 bases map to TRBD1. The CDR3 is 12 residues long. The V gene's germline CDR1 is MNHNS and CDR2 SASEGT. After removal of 3 bases from V and 7 bases from J, the junction contained 2 bases not matched to a gene.